This entry features one TCR beta chain sequence. The antigen is not known. TCRdb's table, derived via immunoSEQ multiplex PCR, lists solely in-frame clones and lacks some. In the table there are tens of thousands of clones, 80% of which are singletons. The data are from a study of T cells in localized non-small cell lung cancer. Broader study findings: Exceeding tumor, uninvolved adjacent lung had the highest T cell clonality. Blood T cell density predicted longer survival; adjacent-lung clonality, shorter. A median roughly 50 of the top 100 tumor clones appeared in adjacent lung.

V lost 1 base, J lost 3 bases, and 13 bases lay in between. The CDR3 sequence is 15 residues long. Germline CDR1 and CDR2: SGHTA and FQGNSA. Sample: peripheral blood, taken before any cancer treatment. The sequence was collected from a female donor over 55 with stage I lung adenocarcinoma. The chain employs TRBV7-2 and TRBJ2-7; D possibly corresponds to TRBD2 (6 bases). CDR3 protein: CASSLEWAGSYEQYF. The CDR3, as DNA: TGTGCCAGCAGCTTAGAGTGGGCGGGAAGCTACGAGCAGTACTTC.